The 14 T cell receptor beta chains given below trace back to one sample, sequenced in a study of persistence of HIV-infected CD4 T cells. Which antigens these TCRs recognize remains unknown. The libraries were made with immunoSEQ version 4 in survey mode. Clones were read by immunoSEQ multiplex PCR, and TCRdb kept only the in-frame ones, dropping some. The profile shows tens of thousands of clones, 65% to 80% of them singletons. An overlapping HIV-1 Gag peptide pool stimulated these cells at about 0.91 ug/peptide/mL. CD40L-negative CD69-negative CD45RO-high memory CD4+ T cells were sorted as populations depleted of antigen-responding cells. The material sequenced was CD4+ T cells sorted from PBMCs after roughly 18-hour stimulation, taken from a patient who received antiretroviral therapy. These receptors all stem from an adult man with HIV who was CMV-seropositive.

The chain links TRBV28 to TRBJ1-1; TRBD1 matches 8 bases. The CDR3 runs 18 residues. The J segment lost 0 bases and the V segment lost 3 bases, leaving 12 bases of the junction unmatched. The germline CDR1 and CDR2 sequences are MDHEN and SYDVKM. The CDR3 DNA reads TGTGCCAGCAGTTTCCCCAGGGGGCCGGGAGGGATGAACACTGAAGCTTTCTTT. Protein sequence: CASSFPRGPGGMNTEAFF.

The CDR3: CASSLDGGASEAFF. The DNA of the CDR3 is TGCGCCAGCAGCTTGGATGGGGGCGCGTCTGAAGCTTTCTTT. This sequence joins TRBV5-1 and TRBJ1-1; tentatively, D is TRBD1 (6 bases). The CDR3 length is 14 residues. V was trimmed by 0 bases and J by 6 bases, leaving 12 bases between them. Germline V gives CDR1 SGHRS, CDR2 YFSETQ.

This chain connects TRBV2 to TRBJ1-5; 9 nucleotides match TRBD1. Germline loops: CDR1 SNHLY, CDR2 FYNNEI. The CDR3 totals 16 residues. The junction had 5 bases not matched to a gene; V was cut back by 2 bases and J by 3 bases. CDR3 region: CASSEQGTGINQPQHF. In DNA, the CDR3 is TGTGCCAGCAGTGAACAGGGGACAGGGATCAATCAGCCCCAGCATTTT. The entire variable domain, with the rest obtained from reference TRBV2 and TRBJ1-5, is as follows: EPEVTQTPSHQVTQMGQEVILRCVPISNHLYFYWYRQILGQKVEFLVSFYNNEISEKSEIFDDQFSVERPDGSNFTLKIRSTKLEDSAMYFCASSEQGTGINQPQHFGDGTRLSIL.

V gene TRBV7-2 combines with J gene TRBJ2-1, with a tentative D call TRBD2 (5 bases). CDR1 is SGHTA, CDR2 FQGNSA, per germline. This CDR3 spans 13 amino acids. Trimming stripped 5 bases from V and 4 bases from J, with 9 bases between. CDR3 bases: TGTGCCAGCAGCGCCACTAGTTACAATGAGCAGTTCTTC. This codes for CASSATSYNEQFF.

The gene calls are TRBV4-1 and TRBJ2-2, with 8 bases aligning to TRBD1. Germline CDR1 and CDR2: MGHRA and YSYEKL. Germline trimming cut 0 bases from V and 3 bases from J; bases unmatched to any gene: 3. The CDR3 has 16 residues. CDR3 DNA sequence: TGCGCCAGCAGCCAAGATCCGGGACAGGACACCGGGGAGCTGTTTTTT. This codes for CASSQDPGQDTGELFF.

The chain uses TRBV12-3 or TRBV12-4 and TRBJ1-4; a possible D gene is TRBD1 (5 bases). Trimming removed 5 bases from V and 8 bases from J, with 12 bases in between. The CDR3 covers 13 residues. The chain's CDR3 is CASSTGPGEKLFF. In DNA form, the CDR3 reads TGTGCCAGCAGTACCGGACCAGGGGAAAAACTGTTTTTT.

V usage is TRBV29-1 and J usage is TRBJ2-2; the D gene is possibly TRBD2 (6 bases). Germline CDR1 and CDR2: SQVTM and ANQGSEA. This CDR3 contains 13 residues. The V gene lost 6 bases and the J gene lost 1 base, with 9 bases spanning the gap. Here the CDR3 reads CSVGAGNTGELFF. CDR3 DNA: TGCAGCGTAGGAGCGGGGAACACCGGGGAGCTGTTTTTT.

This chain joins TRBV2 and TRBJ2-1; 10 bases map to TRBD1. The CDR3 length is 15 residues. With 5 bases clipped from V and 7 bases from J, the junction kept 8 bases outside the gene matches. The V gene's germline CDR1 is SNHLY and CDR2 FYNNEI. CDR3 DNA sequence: TGTGCCAGCAGTTGGACAGGGGGAGACTGGAATGAGCAGTTCTTC. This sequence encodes CASSWTGGDWNEQFF.

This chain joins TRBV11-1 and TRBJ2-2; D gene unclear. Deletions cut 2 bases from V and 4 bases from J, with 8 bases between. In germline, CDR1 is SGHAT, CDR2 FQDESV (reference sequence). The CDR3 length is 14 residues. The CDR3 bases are TGTGCCAGCAGCTTAAGGCTGGGCACCGGGGAGCTGTTTTTT. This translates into CASSLRLGTGELFF.

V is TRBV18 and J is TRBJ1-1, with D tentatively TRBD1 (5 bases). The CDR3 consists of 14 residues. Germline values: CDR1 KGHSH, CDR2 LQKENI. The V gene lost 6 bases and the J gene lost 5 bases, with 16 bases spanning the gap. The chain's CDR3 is CASSPGGGRTEAFF. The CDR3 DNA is TGTGCCAGCTCCCCTGGGGGAGGGAGGACTGAAGCTTTCTTT.

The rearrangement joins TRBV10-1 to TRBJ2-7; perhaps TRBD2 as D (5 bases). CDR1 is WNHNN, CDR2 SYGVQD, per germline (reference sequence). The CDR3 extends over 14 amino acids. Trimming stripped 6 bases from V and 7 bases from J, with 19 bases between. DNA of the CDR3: TGCGCCAGCAGCAACCCGGGATCCAATACGGAGCAGTACTTC. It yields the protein CASSNPGSNTEQYF.

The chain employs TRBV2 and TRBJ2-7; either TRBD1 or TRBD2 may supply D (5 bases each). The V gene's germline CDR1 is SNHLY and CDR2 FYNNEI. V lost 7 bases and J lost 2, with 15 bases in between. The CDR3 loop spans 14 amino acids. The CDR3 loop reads CASNRGTAPYEQYF. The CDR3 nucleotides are TGTGCCAGCAATCGAGGGACGGCACCCTACGAGCAGTACTTC.

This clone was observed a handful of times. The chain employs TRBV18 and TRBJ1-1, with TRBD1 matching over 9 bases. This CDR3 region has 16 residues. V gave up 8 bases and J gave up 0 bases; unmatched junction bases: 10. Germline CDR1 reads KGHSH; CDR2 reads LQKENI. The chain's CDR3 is CASAVGTGQLNTEAFF. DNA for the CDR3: TGTGCCAGCGCCGTCGGGACAGGGCAATTGAACACTGAAGCTTTCTTT.

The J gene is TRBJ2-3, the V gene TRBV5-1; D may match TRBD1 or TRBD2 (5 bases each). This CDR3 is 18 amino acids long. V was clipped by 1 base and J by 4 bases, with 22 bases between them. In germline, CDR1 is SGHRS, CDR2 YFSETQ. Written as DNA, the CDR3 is TGCGCCAGCAGCTTGTTAAACCCTGGGAGAGGGGCAGCAGATACGCAGTATTTT. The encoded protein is CASSLLNPGRGAADTQYF.